The entry that follows covers one T cell receptor (beta chain) sequence. Its antigen is undetermined. The protocol was immunoSEQ multiplex PCR, while the TCRdb copy is restricted to in-frame clones and leaves out a portion. The top ten clones hold 18% of a sample with some 140,000 clones, roughly 90% of them seen once. The record originates from a study of T cell responses to AZD1222 COVID-19 vaccine. Study-level information: Second-dose intervals of approximately 4 or approximately 12 weeks were pooled. Notes on the study in general: The donor cohort was predominantly white British with a female majority, and clonal diversity may have been underestimated. Baseline antibody screening turned up just a handful of seropositive AZD1222 recipients.

The TCR comes from an adult in good health. Here the sequenced sample was peripheral blood, taken on day 0 of AZD1222 vaccination.

The DNA of the CDR3 is TGCAGCGTTGAGGGTCCGTCCTTGAACACTGAAGCTTTCTTT. This translates into CSVEGPSLNTEAFF. The rearrangement links TRBV29-1 to TRBJ1-1; D remains ambiguous. The CDR3 covers 14 residues. Trimming removed 3 bases at V and 0 bases at J, with 11 bases between. The germline CDR1 and CDR2 sequences are SQVTM and ANQGSEA. The full variable domain, rest sourced from reference TRBV29-1 and TRBJ1-1, is SAVISQKPSRDICQRGTSLTIQCQVDSQVTMMFWYRQQPGQSLTLIATANQGSEATYESGFVIDKFPISRPNLTFSTLTVSNMSPEDSSIYLCSVEGPSLNTEAFFGQGTRLTVV.